These T cell receptor beta chains were read from a single sample in a study of OX40 agonist ivuxolimab in advanced cancers. The table came from immunoSEQ multiplex PCR; TCRdb's copy has only in-frame clones and leaves some out. In the table there are some 14,000 clones, about 85% of which are singletons. The source material was CD4+ or CD8+ T cells sorted from blood, sampled in a trial of the OX40 agonist ivuxolimab. The source is an adult with an advanced solid tumor such as melanoma, head and neck, liver or kidney cancer. Both conserved end residues are trimmed from each CDR3. Each record gives: D gene, J gene, V gene, CDR3 protein. The D gene is left open where the match is weak.

- TRBJ2-2 TRBV6-6 ASSYSPNTGELF
TRBD2 TRBJ2-3 TRBV12-5 ASGFPLAGGPDGDTQY
- TRBJ1-3 TRBV5-1 ASSLGQENSGNTIY
TRBD2 TRBJ2-7 TRBV10-3 AISDTTSGSSYEQY
- TRBJ1-2 TRBV7-1 ASSTDEGKTYGYT
TRBD1 TRBJ2-7 TRBV5-3 ARVDRGDEQY
TRBD2 TRBJ2-3 TRBV7-9 ASSWTSGGSDTQY
TRBD1 TRBJ1-2 TRBV11-2 ASSSQPGQGESYT
- TRBJ1-1 TRBV19 ASSIGGLNTEAF
TRBD2 TRBJ2-3 TRBV9 ASSVGGSGSRDTQY
TRBD1 TRBJ1-2 TRBV2 ASSADRGTYGYT